This paragraph covers one T cell receptor (beta chain) sequence. The data belong to a study of blood T cell repertoires in COVID-19. Study details: T cells, B-cell-depleted T cells, or PBMCs provided the cDNA or gDNA that served as material.

CDR3 length: 15 amino acids. Between the trimmed V and J ends, which lost 11 bases and 1 base, there was a span of 20 bases. CDR1 MDHEN and CDR2 SYDVKM come from the germline V gene. Sequenced by immunoSEQ multiplex PCR; TCRdb stores in-frame clones only, minus some. Of 90,000 to 120,000 clones in the sample, 75% to 95% were seen once. This chain uses TRBV28 with TRBJ1-2, with TRBD1 as a possible D gene (6 bases). Sequencing used peripheral blood. The sequence was collected from a human donor in a cohort sampled during active COVID-19. CDR3 coding DNA: TGTGCCTCCCGTCGCCTAAGGGGGGGTAACTATGGCTACACCTTC. Amino acid sequence: CASRRLRGGNYGYTF.